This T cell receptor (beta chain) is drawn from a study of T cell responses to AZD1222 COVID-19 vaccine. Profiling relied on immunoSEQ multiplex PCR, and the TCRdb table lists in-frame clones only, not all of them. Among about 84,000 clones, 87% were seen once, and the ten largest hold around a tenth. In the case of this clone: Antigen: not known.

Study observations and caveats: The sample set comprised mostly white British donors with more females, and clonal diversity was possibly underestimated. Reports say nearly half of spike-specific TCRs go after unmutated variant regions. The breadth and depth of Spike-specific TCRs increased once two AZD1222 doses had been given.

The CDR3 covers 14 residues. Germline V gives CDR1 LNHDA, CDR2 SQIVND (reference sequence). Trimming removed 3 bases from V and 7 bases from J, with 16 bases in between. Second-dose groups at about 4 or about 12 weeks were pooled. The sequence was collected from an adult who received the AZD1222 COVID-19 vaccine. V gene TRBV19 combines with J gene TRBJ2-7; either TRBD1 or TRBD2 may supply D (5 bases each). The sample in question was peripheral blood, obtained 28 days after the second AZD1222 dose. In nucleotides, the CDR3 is TGTGCCAGTAGTATTAGCAGGGAGTCCCTTGAGCAGTACTTC. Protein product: CASSISRESLEQYF.